Listed here is a single TCR beta chain. As yet, its antigen is unknown. The junction does not match germline at one end; this may be a read error. These data are taken from a study of human T cells and chemical hapten exposure. TCRdb used MiXCR to reprocess the RACE reads, holding one entry per CDR3 protein. The data contain more than 70,000 distinct CDR3 sequences, 6.5% to 10% of them singletons. Whole-study findings and limits: Alopecia in all donors means immunity may differ from healthy individuals. TCRs above 1 in 1000 frequency stayed constant with DPC sensitization. Expanded TCR sets contained significantly more large CDR3 similarity clusters than controls.

The time point is: pre-sensitization, week 0. Stated treatment: therapeutic diphenylcyclopropenone sensitization with weekly scalp DPC. The germline gives CDR1 LNHDA, CDR2 SQIVND (reference sequence). CDR3 length equals 12 residues. The TCR sequence derives from a man in his forties with alopecia areata. Some clones in this sample may be carry-over from other donors' samples. The chain carries TRBV19 and TRBJ1-2; D is ambiguous. Here the sequenced sample was whole blood, taken in connection with sensitization to the hapten diphenylcyclopropenone (DPC). This CDR3 is CSSSITPVGYTF. In DNA form, the CDR3 reads TGTTCCAGTAGTATAACTCCGGTTGGCTACACCTTC.